The rows below give T cell receptor beta chains drawn from one sample of a study of shared clonotypes between healthy human individuals. Profiled with immunoSEQ multiplex PCR; TCRdb holds only in-frame clones, not every one. The sample lists nearly 500,000 clones; about 79% were seen once. Sequenced sample: PBMCs. Receptors originate from a woman aged 40 to 50 in good health. Some clones in this sample may be carry-over from other donors' samples. Each CDR3 is given with its conserved first and last residue. The D gene is left open where the match is weak. Size is omitted from some rows. Given values are once, few, many or a class for expanded clones.

abundance	j_gene	d_gene	v_gene	CDR3nt	CDR3aa
-	TRBJ2-7	-	TRBV5-8	TGTGCCAGCAGCAGAACAGGGACCGGCTACGAGCAGTACTTC	CASSRTGTGYEQYF
-	TRBJ2-1	TRBD2	TRBV27	TGTGCCACCAGCCGAGGGGGGACTAGCGGGACCTTTGAGCAGTTCTTC	CATSRGGTSGTFEQFF
-	TRBJ2-5	TRBD2	TRBV4-3	TGCGCCGGCAGCCGGGGACTAGCGGGAAGGGTTGAGACCCAGTACTTC	CAGSRGLAGRVETQYF
-	TRBJ2-7	TRBD2	TRBV7-2	TGTGCCAGCAGCTTAGTTAGCGGGAGAGCCCACGAGCAGTACTTC	CASSLVSGRAHEQYF
few	TRBJ1-2	TRBD1	TRBV28	TGTGCCAGCACTCCGGGACAGTCATTTTATGGCTACACCTTC	CASTPGQSFYGYTF
-	TRBJ1-2	TRBD1	TRBV10-2	TGCGCCAGCAGTGGGGACAGGGGATCTGGCTACACCTTC	CASSGDRGSGYTF
-	TRBJ2-3	-	TRBV29-1	TGCAGCGTTGAAGATGGAGATACGCAGTATTTT	CSVEDGDTQYF
-	TRBJ1-2	TRBD1	TRBV7-9	TGTGCCAGCAGCTGGACAGGGGGTGAAAACTATGGCTACACCTTC	CASSWTGGENYGYTF
-	TRBJ2-1	TRBD2	TRBV9	TGTGCCAGCAGCGTAGGCGGGAGCGGGTACAATGAGCAGTTCTTC	CASSVGGSGYNEQFF
many	TRBJ1-1	TRBD1	TRBV29-1	TGCAGCGTTGCCCCTTTTTCACGACAGGGGAACACTGAAGCTTTCTTT	CSVAPFSRQGNTEAFF
-	TRBJ2-7	TRBD1	TRBV7-2	TGTGCCAGCAGCTTAGAACAGGGGTCCTACGAGCAGTACTTC	CASSLEQGSYEQYF
-	TRBJ2-3	TRBD2	TRBV7-2	TGTGCCAGCAGCTTAGTTAGCGGGGTTAGCACAGATACGCAGTATTTT	CASSLVSGVSTDTQYF
once	TRBJ2-7	-	TRBV7-6	TGTGCCAGCAGCTCCAGGACGGGATACGAGCAGTACTTC	CASSSRTGYEQYF
-	TRBJ1-2	-	TRBV19	TGTGCCAGTAGCCCCCAGAAGAGTAATAGCTATGGCTACACCTTC	CASSPQKSNSYGYTF
-	TRBJ2-3	-	TRBV5-1	TGCGCCAGCAGCGCCCGGCAATATAGCACAGATACGCAGTATTTT	CASSARQYSTDTQYF
-	TRBJ2-3	-	TRBV9	TGTGCCAGCAGCGTAGGGGTTTACTCCACAGATACGCAGTATTTT	CASSVGVYSTDTQYF
-	TRBJ2-2	-	TRBV5-1	TGCGCCAGCAGCTTGGCGCAGGGGGGGGCCGGGGAGCTGTTTTTT	CASSLAQGGAGELFF
once	TRBJ2-1	-	TRBV6-1	TGTGCCAGCATAAGGGGTGGCGATTACAATGAGCAGTTCTTC	CASIRGGDYNEQFF
-	TRBJ2-1	-	TRBV29-1	TGCAGCGTTGAGTTCTATGAGCAGTTCTTC	CSVEFYEQFF
once	TRBJ2-5	TRBD2	TRBV5-1	TGCGCCAGCAGCTTCCTGAGCGGGGGCCGTAGAGAGACCCAGTACTTC	CASSFLSGGRRETQYF
few	TRBJ2-7	-	TRBV15	TGTGCCACCAGCAGACAGGGGGGAGAGCAGTACTTC	CATSRQGGEQYF
-	TRBJ2-7	TRBD1	TRBV19	TGTGCCAGTAGTAGACAGGGGGCAAGCGAGCAGTACTTC	CASSRQGASEQYF
-	TRBJ2-5	TRBD1	TRBV5-1	TGCGCCAGCAGCTTGGGGACAGGGGGTACGGAGACCCAGTACTTC	CASSLGTGGTETQYF
few	TRBJ2-1	TRBD1	TRBV4-1	TGCGCCAGCAGCCAACAGGGACAGGGGTACAATGAGCAGTTCTTC	CASSQQGQGYNEQFF
-	TRBJ2-5	TRBD1	TRBV28	TGTGCCAGCAGTACCCAACAGGGGAATAACCAAGAGACCCAGTACTTC	CASSTQQGNNQETQYF
-	TRBJ2-3	TRBD2	TRBV7-9	TGTGCCAGCAGCCAGATGGGGCTAGCGGCAGATACGCAGTATTTT	CASSQMGLAADTQYF
-	TRBJ2-5	-	TRBV5-1	TGCGCCAGCAGCTTGGCTAGCGAGCAGGAGACCCAGTACTTC	CASSLASEQETQYF